This is a list of T cell receptor beta chains from one sample in a study of cytomegalovirus exposure and HLA in healthy donors. The method was immunoSEQ multiplex PCR; TCRdb's version includes in-frame clones alone and lacks a portion of them. The table lists some 150,000 clones, 86% of them singletons. The sequenced sample consisted of PBMCs. These TCRs come from a man in his late teens or twenties in good health and CMV-seropositive. The CDR3 runs from the conserved cysteine through the conserved F or W. The D gene is left open where the match is weak. Clone size is not always given. Where it is, it says once, few, many or a class for expanded clones.

clone_size: NA
j_call: TRBJ1-1
d_call: TRBD1
v_call: TRBV12-5
cdr3_nt: TGTGCTAGTGGTTCGACAGGGGACGGTGAAGCTTTCTTT
cdr3_aa: CASGSTGDGEAFF

clone_size: NA
j_call: TRBJ2-2
d_call: NA
v_call: TRBV4-3
cdr3_nt: TGCGCCAGCAGCCAAGGACCCGGGACTGATACCGGGGAGCTGTTTTTT
cdr3_aa: CASSQGPGTDTGELFF

clone_size: NA
j_call: TRBJ1-3
d_call: TRBD1
v_call: TRBV7-9
cdr3_nt: TGTGCCAGCAGCCTGGAGGGGCAGGGGGGTTTCGGAAACACCATATATTTT
cdr3_aa: CASSLEGQGGFGNTIYF

clone_size: once
j_call: TRBJ1-3
d_call: TRBD1
v_call: TRBV30
cdr3_nt: TGTGCCTGGGACGGGACAGGGAATCCGAGCTCTGGAAACACCATATATTTT
cdr3_aa: CAWDGTGNPSSGNTIYF

clone_size: NA
j_call: TRBJ2-7
d_call: TRBD2
v_call: TRBV19
cdr3_nt: TGTGCCAGTAGTATGTGGTTAGCGGGGGGGCCTAGCGAGCAGTACTTC
cdr3_aa: CASSMWLAGGPSEQYF

clone_size: NA
j_call: TRBJ1-1
d_call: TRBD1
v_call: TRBV6-1
cdr3_nt: TGTGCCAGCCTAAGGACAGGGGAAAATGAAGCTTTCTTT
cdr3_aa: CASLRTGENEAFF

clone_size: NA
j_call: TRBJ2-7
d_call: TRBD1
v_call: TRBV18
cdr3_nt: TGTGCCAGTCGTAGGGACAGTGACTACGAGCAGTACTTC
cdr3_aa: CASRRDSDYEQYF

clone_size: NA
j_call: TRBJ2-5
d_call: NA
v_call: TRBV19
cdr3_nt: TGTGCCAGTAGTAGGGGGGACCAAGAGACCCAGTACTTC
cdr3_aa: CASSRGDQETQYF

clone_size: once
j_call: TRBJ1-5
d_call: TRBD1
v_call: TRBV2
cdr3_nt: TGTGCCAGCAGTTTGACAGGGGGTAGCAATCAGCCCCAGCATTTT
cdr3_aa: CASSLTGGSNQPQHF

clone_size: NA
j_call: TRBJ2-1
d_call: TRBD2
v_call: TRBV6-9
cdr3_nt: TGTGCCAGCAACTGGGGGACTAGCGGCAACAATGAGCAGTTCTTC
cdr3_aa: CASNWGTSGNNEQFF

clone_size: NA
j_call: TRBJ2-1
d_call: TRBD2
v_call: TRBV5-1
cdr3_nt: TGCGCCAGCAGCTCAATGACTAGCGGGAAGAAGGGGTCCTACAATGAGCAGTTCTTC
cdr3_aa: CASSSMTSGKKGSYNEQFF

clone_size: many
j_call: TRBJ2-7
d_call: NA
v_call: TRBV7-6
cdr3_nt: TGTGCCAGCAGCTGGGGCATACGTGGCATCTACGAGCAGTACTTC
cdr3_aa: CASSWGIRGIYEQYF

clone_size: NA
j_call: TRBJ2-5
d_call: TRBD2
v_call: TRBV18
cdr3_nt: TGTGCCAGCTTCGCCGGGACTAGCGACCAAGAGACCCAGTACTTC
cdr3_aa: CASFAGTSDQETQYF

clone_size: NA
j_call: TRBJ1-2
d_call: NA
v_call: TRBV6-5
cdr3_nt: TGTGCCAGCAGTCCCTTGGGAGGCCGCGGTGGCTACACCTTC
cdr3_aa: CASSPLGGRGGYTF

clone_size: NA
j_call: TRBJ2-6
d_call: NA
v_call: TRBV27
cdr3_nt: TGTGCCAGCAGTTTATTGCAGGGCTCTGGGGCCAACGTCCTGACTTTC
cdr3_aa: CASSLLQGSGANVLTF

clone_size: NA
j_call: TRBJ1-2
d_call: NA
v_call: TRBV27
cdr3_nt: TGTGCCAGCAGTTCCCGACAGATTCCGCTCGATTTCTATGGCTACACCTTC
cdr3_aa: CASSSRQIPLDFYGYTF

clone_size: NA
j_call: TRBJ2-5
d_call: TRBD2
v_call: TRBV4-1
cdr3_nt: TGCGCCAGCAGCCAGGGACTAGCCGCATCGGCCCAGTACTTC
cdr3_aa: CASSQGLAASAQYF

clone_size: NA
j_call: TRBJ1-5
d_call: NA
v_call: TRBV15
cdr3_nt: TGTGCCACCAGCAGAGATTTGGCAGGGGCACAGCCCCAGCATTTT
cdr3_aa: CATSRDLAGAQPQHF

clone_size: NA
j_call: TRBJ1-2
d_call: NA
v_call: TRBV6-1
cdr3_nt: TGTGCCAGCAGTGAAGCCCCAGGGTACGGCTACACCTTC
cdr3_aa: CASSEAPGYGYTF

clone_size: NA
j_call: TRBJ2-1
d_call: TRBD2
v_call: TRBV29-1
cdr3_nt: TGCAGCGTTTTCTCTAGCGGATACTACAATGAGCAGTTCTTC
cdr3_aa: CSVFSSGYYNEQFF

clone_size: NA
j_call: TRBJ1-2
d_call: TRBD1
v_call: TRBV9
cdr3_nt: TGTGCCAGCAGCCCCGGACAGGGCGGCTATGGCTACACCTTC
cdr3_aa: CASSPGQGGYGYTF

clone_size: NA
j_call: TRBJ1-2
d_call: TRBD1
v_call: TRBV25-1
cdr3_nt: TGTGCCAGCAGGGGGGGACAGTGGTATGGCTACACCTTC
cdr3_aa: CASRGGQWYGYTF

clone_size: NA
j_call: TRBJ1-2
d_call: NA
v_call: TRBV21-1
cdr3_nt: TGTGCCAGCAGTAAAAGAAGGTATTCCGGGACAGGGTGCTATGGCTACACCTTC
cdr3_aa: CASSKRRYSGTGCYGYTF

clone_size: NA
j_call: TRBJ2-2
d_call: TRBD2
v_call: TRBV5-4
cdr3_nt: TGTGCCAGCAGCGCGGGACTAGCGGCGGATTTGGCCGGGGAGCTGTTTTTT
cdr3_aa: CASSAGLAADLAGELFF

clone_size: NA
j_call: TRBJ2-2
d_call: TRBD1
v_call: TRBV6-5
cdr3_nt: TGTGCCAGCAGACTGGACAGGGGCACCACCGGGGAGCTGTTTTTT
cdr3_aa: CASRLDRGTTGELFF

clone_size: few
j_call: TRBJ2-3
d_call: NA
v_call: TRBV6-6
cdr3_nt: TGTGCCAGCAGTCCCCTAGATTGGGATACGCAGTATTTT
cdr3_aa: CASSPLDWDTQYF

clone_size: once
j_call: TRBJ2-3
d_call: TRBD1
v_call: TRBV11-2
cdr3_nt: TGTGCCAGCAGCTTAGGGACAGGGACCAACACAGATACGCAGTATTTT
cdr3_aa: CASSLGTGTNTDTQYF

clone_size: NA
j_call: TRBJ2-7
d_call: NA
v_call: TRBV10-3
cdr3_nt: TGTGCCATCAGTGAGTCGACATCCCGGTACGAGCAGTACTTC
cdr3_aa: CAISESTSRYEQYF

clone_size: NA
j_call: TRBJ1-5
d_call: TRBD1
v_call: TRBV19
cdr3_nt: TGTGCCAGTAGTCGGACAGGGGGCACTTATAGCAATCAGCCCCAGCATTTT
cdr3_aa: CASSRTGGTYSNQPQHF

clone_size: NA
j_call: TRBJ1-1
d_call: TRBD1
v_call: TRBV7-2
cdr3_nt: TGTGCCAGCAGCTTAGCGGGGACAGGGGAAGCTTTCTTT
cdr3_aa: CASSLAGTGEAFF

clone_size: NA
j_call: TRBJ2-7
d_call: TRBD2
v_call: TRBV7-2
cdr3_nt: TGTGCCAGCACCCTGGGACTAGCGGACTCCTACGAGCAGTACTTC
cdr3_aa: CASTLGLADSYEQYF

clone_size: NA
j_call: TRBJ2-5
d_call: NA
v_call: TRBV11-2
cdr3_nt: TGTGCCAGCAGCTTCCTACAGGGACAAGAGACCCAGTACTTC
cdr3_aa: CASSFLQGQETQYF

clone_size: NA
j_call: TRBJ2-1
d_call: NA
v_call: TRBV25-1
cdr3_nt: TGTGCCAGCAGTGAGGGGGGGCTCTACAATGAGCAGTTCTTC
cdr3_aa: CASSEGGLYNEQFF

clone_size: few
j_call: TRBJ2-7
d_call: TRBD1
v_call: TRBV7-7
cdr3_nt: TGTGCCAGCAGCAGGGGACAGGGCTACGAGCAGTACTTC
cdr3_aa: CASSRGQGYEQYF

clone_size: NA
j_call: TRBJ2-5
d_call: NA
v_call: TRBV30
cdr3_nt: TGTGCGCGGTCGGGTAGCGGAGAGACCCAGTACTTC
cdr3_aa: CARSGSGETQYF

clone_size: NA
j_call: TRBJ2-3
d_call: NA
v_call: TRBV27
cdr3_nt: TGTGCCAGCAGTCCGAGGGGGAGCTCGGATACGCAGTATTTT
cdr3_aa: CASSPRGSSDTQYF

clone_size: NA
j_call: TRBJ1-2
d_call: NA
v_call: TRBV7-9
cdr3_nt: TGTGCCAGCAGCTTACTGGCAGGGATAAACTATGGCTACACCTTC
cdr3_aa: CASSLLAGINYGYTF

clone_size: NA
j_call: TRBJ1-2
d_call: TRBD1
v_call: TRBV7-2
cdr3_nt: TGTGCCAGCAGCACGGACAGGGTGTCCGGCTACACCTTC
cdr3_aa: CASSTDRVSGYTF

clone_size: NA
j_call: TRBJ2-2
d_call: NA
v_call: TRBV6-5
cdr3_nt: TGTGCCAGCAGTTACGACCCCAGGGGTTCCGGGGAGCTGTTTTTT
cdr3_aa: CASSYDPRGSGELFF

clone_size: NA
j_call: TRBJ1-2
d_call: TRBD1
v_call: TRBV6-5
cdr3_nt: TGTGCCAGCAGCTCCGGACAGGTCAACTATGGCTACACCTTC
cdr3_aa: CASSSGQVNYGYTF

clone_size: NA
j_call: TRBJ2-2
d_call: TRBD2
v_call: TRBV27
cdr3_nt: TGTGCCAGCAGTTCCGGACTAGCGGGGGGGCGGAACACCGGGGAGCTGTTTTTT
cdr3_aa: CASSSGLAGGRNTGELFF

clone_size: NA
j_call: TRBJ2-5
d_call: NA
v_call: TRBV4-3
cdr3_nt: TGCGCCAGCAGCCAAGATTTGGGGCGCGAGGAGACCCAGTACTTC
cdr3_aa: CASSQDLGREETQYF

clone_size: NA
j_call: TRBJ1-2
d_call: NA
v_call: TRBV6-1
cdr3_nt: TGTGCCAGCGATGGAGGGGCGAGCAGGGCGTCTGGCTACACCTTC
cdr3_aa: CASDGGASRASGYTF

clone_size: NA
j_call: TRBJ2-7
d_call: TRBD1
v_call: TRBV29-1
cdr3_nt: TGCAGCGTTGAACTCGTCGGGGGACAGGGAGGTTACGAGCAGTACTTC
cdr3_aa: CSVELVGGQGGYEQYF

clone_size: NA
j_call: TRBJ1-2
d_call: TRBD1
v_call: TRBV4-1
cdr3_nt: TGCGCCAGCAGCCACCAGACAGGGACTAACTATGGCTACACCTTC
cdr3_aa: CASSHQTGTNYGYTF

clone_size: NA
j_call: TRBJ2-5
d_call: NA
v_call: TRBV28
cdr3_nt: TGTGCCAGCAGCCTCGAAGCCGTCCAAGAGACCCAGTACTTC
cdr3_aa: CASSLEAVQETQYF

clone_size: NA
j_call: TRBJ2-7
d_call: NA
v_call: TRBV27
cdr3_nt: TGTGCCAGCAGTCCACAAATGGGGGCACACTACGAGCAGTACTTC
cdr3_aa: CASSPQMGAHYEQYF

clone_size: NA
j_call: TRBJ2-7
d_call: TRBD2
v_call: TRBV6-6
cdr3_nt: TGTGCCAGCAGTCTCGCTAGCGGGAGGGCCTCCGAGCAGTACTTC
cdr3_aa: CASSLASGRASEQYF

clone_size: NA
j_call: TRBJ2-1
d_call: NA
v_call: TRBV28
cdr3_nt: TGTGCCAGCAGCCTACCCCACCCAGGGCCCTACAATGAGCAGTTCTTC
cdr3_aa: CASSLPHPGPYNEQFF

clone_size: NA
j_call: TRBJ2-1
d_call: NA
v_call: TRBV6-5
cdr3_nt: TGTGCCAGCAGTCCACCTAGCTACAATGAGCAGTTCTTC
cdr3_aa: CASSPPSYNEQFF

clone_size: NA
j_call: TRBJ2-7
d_call: NA
v_call: TRBV7-2
cdr3_nt: TGTGCCAGCAGCACCCCTAGCGAAGAGCAGTACTTC
cdr3_aa: CASSTPSEEQYF

clone_size: NA
j_call: TRBJ2-3
d_call: TRBD1
v_call: TRBV7-3
cdr3_nt: TGTGCCAGCAGCTCCGGACAGGCGAGCACAGATACGCAGTATTTT
cdr3_aa: CASSSGQASTDTQYF

clone_size: NA
j_call: TRBJ1-1
d_call: NA
v_call: TRBV30
cdr3_nt: TGTGCCTGGACTTTGGGGGGGGTCGATGAAGCTTTCTTT
cdr3_aa: CAWTLGGVDEAFF

clone_size: NA
j_call: TRBJ2-3
d_call: TRBD2
v_call: TRBV29-1
cdr3_nt: TGCAGCGGGGGTAAGCGGGAGGCCGGGGATACGCAGTATTTT
cdr3_aa: CSGGKREAGDTQYF

clone_size: NA
j_call: TRBJ1-3
d_call: NA
v_call: TRBV6-5
cdr3_nt: TGTGCCAGCAGTTACTCGCCGGGTTACTCTGGAAACACCATATATTTT
cdr3_aa: CASSYSPGYSGNTIYF

clone_size: NA
j_call: TRBJ2-1
d_call: TRBD2
v_call: TRBV18
cdr3_nt: TGTGCCAGCTCACCGACCCTAGCGGGCTCCTACAATGAGCAGTTCTTC
cdr3_aa: CASSPTLAGSYNEQFF

clone_size: NA
j_call: TRBJ2-1
d_call: NA
v_call: TRBV6-6
cdr3_nt: TGTGCCAGCAGCCTGACAGGTTACAATGAGCAGTTCTTC
cdr3_aa: CASSLTGYNEQFF

clone_size: NA
j_call: TRBJ1-5
d_call: NA
v_call: TRBV9
cdr3_nt: TGTGCCAGCGGAGGGGAGCAGCCCCAGCATTTT
cdr3_aa: CASGGEQPQHF

clone_size: NA
j_call: TRBJ2-7
d_call: TRBD2
v_call: TRBV9
cdr3_nt: TGTGCCAGCAGCGTAGAGGCTAGCGGGGGCTACGAGCAGTACTTC
cdr3_aa: CASSVEASGGYEQYF

clone_size: NA
j_call: TRBJ2-1
d_call: TRBD2
v_call: TRBV30
cdr3_nt: TGTGCCTGGAGTTTAAAGGGACTAGCGTCCTACAATGAGCAGTTCTTC
cdr3_aa: CAWSLKGLASYNEQFF